The sequence of this T cell receptor (beta chain) was determined in a study of PD-L1 blockade in urothelial cancer. Study summary: Male patients with bladder-origin urothelial cancer numbered about nine tenths of the roughly 29. Once treatment had started, blood was analyzed at 3 weeks (second dose) and again at 6 weeks. Typically, measured as a median, blood samples had about 140,000 T cells.

General study points: At 3 weeks on treatment, tumor-associated clones expanded more with durable benefit.

Germline values: CDR1 LGHNA, CDR2 YNFKEQ. The CDR3 totals 15 residues. With V trimmed by 5 bases and J by 6 bases, 7 bases remained unmatched. The table came from immunoSEQ multiplex PCR; TCRdb's copy has only in-frame clones and leaves some out. This sample has 100,000 to 150,000 clones, with roughly 84% found just once. Time point given: pretreatment peripheral blood. As to this clone: Its specificity is not known.

The source material was PBMCs, sampled around atezolizumab (anti-PD-L1) treatment. The genes are TRBV4-2 and TRBJ2-1, with TRBD2 identical over 10 bases. The sequence came from a man aged 45-65 years with urothelial cancer. The CDR3 reads CASSTSGRAANEQFF. In nucleotides, the CDR3 is TGTGCCAGCAGCACCAGCGGGAGGGCCGCCAATGAGCAGTTCTTC.